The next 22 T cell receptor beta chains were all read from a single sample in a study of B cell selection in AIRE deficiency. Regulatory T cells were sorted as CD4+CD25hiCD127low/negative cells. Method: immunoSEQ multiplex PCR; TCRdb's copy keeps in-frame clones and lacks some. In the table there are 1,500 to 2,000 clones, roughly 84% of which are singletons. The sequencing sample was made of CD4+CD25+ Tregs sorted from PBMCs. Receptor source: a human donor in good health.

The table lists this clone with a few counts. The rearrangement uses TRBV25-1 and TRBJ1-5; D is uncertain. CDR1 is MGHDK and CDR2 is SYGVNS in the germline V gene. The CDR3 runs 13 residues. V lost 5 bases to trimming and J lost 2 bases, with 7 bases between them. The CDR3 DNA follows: TGTGCCAGCAGTTCCCTGGGCAATCAGCCCCAGCATTTT. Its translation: CASSSLGNQPQHF.

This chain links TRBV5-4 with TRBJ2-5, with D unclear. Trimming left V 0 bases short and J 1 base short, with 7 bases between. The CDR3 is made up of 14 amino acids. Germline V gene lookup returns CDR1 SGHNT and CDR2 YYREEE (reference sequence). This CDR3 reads CASSLVGFQETQYF. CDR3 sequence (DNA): TGTGCCAGCAGCTTGGTTGGCTTCCAAGAGACCCAGTACTTC.

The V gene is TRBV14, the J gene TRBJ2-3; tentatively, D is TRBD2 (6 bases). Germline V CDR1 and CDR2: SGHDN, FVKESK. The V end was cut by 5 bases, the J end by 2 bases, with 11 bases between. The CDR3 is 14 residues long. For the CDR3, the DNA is TGTGCCAGCAGCATCGGACTATACACAGATACGCAGTATTTT. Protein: CASSIGLYTDTQYF.

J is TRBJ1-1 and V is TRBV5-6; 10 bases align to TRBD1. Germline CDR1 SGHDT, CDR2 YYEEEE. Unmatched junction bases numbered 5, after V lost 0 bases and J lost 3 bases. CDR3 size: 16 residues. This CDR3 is CASSLVGGTGDTEAFF. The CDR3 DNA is TGTGCCAGCAGCTTGGTTGGAGGGACAGGGGACACTGAAGCTTTCTTT.

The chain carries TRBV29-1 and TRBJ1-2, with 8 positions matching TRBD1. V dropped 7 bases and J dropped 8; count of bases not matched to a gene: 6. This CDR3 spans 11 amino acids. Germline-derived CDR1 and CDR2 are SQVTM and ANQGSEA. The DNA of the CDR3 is TGCAGCGACAGGACAGGGAAAGGCTACACCTTC. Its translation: CSDRTGKGYTF. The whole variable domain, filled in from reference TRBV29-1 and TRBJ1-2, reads SAVISQKPSRDICQRGTSLTIQCQVDSQVTMMFWYRQQPGQSLTLIATANQGSEATYESGFVIDKFPISRPNLTFSTLTVSNMSPEDSSIYLCSDRTGKGYTFGSGTRLTVV.

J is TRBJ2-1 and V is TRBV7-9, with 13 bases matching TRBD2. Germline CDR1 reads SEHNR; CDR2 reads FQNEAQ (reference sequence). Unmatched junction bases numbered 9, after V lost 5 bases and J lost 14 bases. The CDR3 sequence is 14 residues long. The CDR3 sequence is CASSPGTSGNEEFF. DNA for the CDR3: TGTGCCAGCAGCCCTGGGACTAGCGGGAATGAAGAGTTCTTC.

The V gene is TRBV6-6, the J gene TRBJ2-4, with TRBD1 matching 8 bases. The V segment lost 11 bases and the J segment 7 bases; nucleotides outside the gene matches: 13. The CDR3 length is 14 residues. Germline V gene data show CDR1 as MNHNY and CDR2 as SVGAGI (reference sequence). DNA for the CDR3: TGTGCCTCCTTTACGCGGACAGGGAGGAACATTCAGTACTTC. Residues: CASFTRTGRNIQYF.

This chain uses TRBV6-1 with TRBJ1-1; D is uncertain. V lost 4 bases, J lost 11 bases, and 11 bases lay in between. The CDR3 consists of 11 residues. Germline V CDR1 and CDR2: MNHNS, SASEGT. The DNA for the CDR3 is TGTGCCAGCAGTGGGGGAATTGAGGCTTTCTTT. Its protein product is CASSGGIEAFF.

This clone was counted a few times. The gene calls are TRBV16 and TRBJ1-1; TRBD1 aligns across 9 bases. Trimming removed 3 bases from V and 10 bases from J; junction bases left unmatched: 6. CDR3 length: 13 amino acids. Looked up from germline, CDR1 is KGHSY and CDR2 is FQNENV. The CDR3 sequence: CASSQTQGARAFF. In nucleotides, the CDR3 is TGTGCCAGCAGCCAGACACAGGGGGCCAGAGCTTTCTTT.

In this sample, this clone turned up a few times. As DNA, the CDR3 is TGTGCCAGCAGCCAAGTTGGTCAGGGGGCGGACTATGGCTACACCTTC. This sequence encodes CASSQVGQGADYGYTF. This chain connects TRBV4-2 to TRBJ1-2; 8 nucleotides align to TRBD1. Germline V gene lookup returns CDR1 LGHNA and CDR2 YNFKEQ. V shed 1 base, J shed 3 bases, and the junction held 7 bases outside the gene matches. CDR3 length: 16 amino acids.

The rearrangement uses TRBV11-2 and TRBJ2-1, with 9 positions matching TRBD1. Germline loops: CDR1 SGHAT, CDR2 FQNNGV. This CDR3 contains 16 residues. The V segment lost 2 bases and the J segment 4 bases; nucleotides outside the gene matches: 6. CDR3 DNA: TGTGCCAGCAGCTTACTTCCGGACAGGGGTTACAATGAGCAGTTCTTC. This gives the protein CASSLLPDRGYNEQFF.

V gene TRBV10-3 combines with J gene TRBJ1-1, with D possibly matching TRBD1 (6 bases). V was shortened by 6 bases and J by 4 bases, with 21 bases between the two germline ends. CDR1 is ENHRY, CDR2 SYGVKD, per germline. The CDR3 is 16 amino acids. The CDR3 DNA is TGTGCCATCAGCCCTAAACAGGGTTTAGTATTCACTGAAGCTTTCTTT. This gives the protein CAISPKQGLVFTEAFF.

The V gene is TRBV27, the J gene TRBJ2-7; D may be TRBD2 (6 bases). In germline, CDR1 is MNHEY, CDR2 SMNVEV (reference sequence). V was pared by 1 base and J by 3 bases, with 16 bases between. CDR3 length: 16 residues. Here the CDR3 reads CASSLWGGAIVYEQYF. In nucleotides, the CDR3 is TGTGCCAGCAGTTTATGGGGCGGGGCCATTGTCTACGAGCAGTACTTC.

The CDR3 protein is CASSQDHQSGLQETQYF. In DNA form, the CDR3 reads TGCGCCAGCAGCCAAGATCATCAGAGCGGCCTCCAAGAGACCCAGTACTTC. This rearrangement joins TRBV4-1 to TRBJ2-5; the D gene is possibly TRBD2 (5 bases). Trimming shortened V by 0 bases and J by 1 base, and 15 bases separated the two germline ends. CDR1 MGHRA and CDR2 YSYEKL come from the germline V gene. There are 17 residues in the CDR3.

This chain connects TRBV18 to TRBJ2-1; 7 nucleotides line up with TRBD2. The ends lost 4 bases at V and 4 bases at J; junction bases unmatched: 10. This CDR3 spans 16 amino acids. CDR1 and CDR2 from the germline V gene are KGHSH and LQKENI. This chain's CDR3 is CASSLRGAGEYNEQFF. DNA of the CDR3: TGTGCCAGCTCACTCCGGGGCGCGGGGGAATACAATGAGCAGTTCTTC. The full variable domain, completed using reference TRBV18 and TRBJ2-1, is NAGVMQNPRHLVRRRGQEARLRCSPMKGHSHVYWYRQLPEEGLKFMVYLQKENIIDESGMPKERFSAEFPKEGPSILRIQQVVRGDSAAYFCASSLRGAGEYNEQFFGPGTRLTVL.

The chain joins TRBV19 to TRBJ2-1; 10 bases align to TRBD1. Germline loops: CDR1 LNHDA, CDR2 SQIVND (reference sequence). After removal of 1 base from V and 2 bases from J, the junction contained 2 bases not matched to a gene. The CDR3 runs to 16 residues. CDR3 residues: CASSIVGTGAYNEQFF. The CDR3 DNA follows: TGTGCCAGTAGTATAGTTGGGACAGGGGCCTACAATGAGCAGTTCTTC.

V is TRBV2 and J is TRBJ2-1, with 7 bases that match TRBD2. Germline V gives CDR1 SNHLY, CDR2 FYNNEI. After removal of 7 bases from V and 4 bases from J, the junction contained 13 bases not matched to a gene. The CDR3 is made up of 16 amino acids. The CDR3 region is CASTPFLAETYNEQFF. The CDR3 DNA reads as TGTGCCAGCACTCCATTTCTAGCGGAAACTTACAATGAGCAGTTCTTC.

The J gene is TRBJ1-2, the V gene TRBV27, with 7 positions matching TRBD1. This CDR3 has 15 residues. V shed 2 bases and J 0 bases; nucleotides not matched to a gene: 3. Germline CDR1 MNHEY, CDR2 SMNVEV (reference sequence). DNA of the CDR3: TGTGCCAGCAGTTTACTGGGACAGCCTAACTATGGCTACACCTTC. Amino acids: CASSLLGQPNYGYTF.

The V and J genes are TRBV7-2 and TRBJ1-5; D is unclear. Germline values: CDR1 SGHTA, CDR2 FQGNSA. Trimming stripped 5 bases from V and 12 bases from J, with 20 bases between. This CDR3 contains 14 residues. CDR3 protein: CASSNRVSPWSQHF. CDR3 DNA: TGTGCCAGCAGCAACCGGGTCTCCCCCTGGAGCCAGCATTTT.

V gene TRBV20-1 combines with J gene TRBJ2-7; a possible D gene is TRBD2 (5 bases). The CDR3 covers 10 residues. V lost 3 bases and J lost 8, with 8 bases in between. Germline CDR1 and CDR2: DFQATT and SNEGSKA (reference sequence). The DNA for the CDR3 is TGCAGTGCTAGTCCGGGAAAGCAGTACTTC. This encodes CSASPGKQYF.

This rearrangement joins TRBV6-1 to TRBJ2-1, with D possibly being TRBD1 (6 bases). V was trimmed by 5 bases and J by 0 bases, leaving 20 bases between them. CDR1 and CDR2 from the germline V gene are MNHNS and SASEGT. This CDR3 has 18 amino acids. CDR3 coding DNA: TGTGCCAGCAGTCAAGGGGGTGGGCTACTTAACTCCTACAATGAGCAGTTCTTC. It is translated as CASSQGGGLLNSYNEQFF.

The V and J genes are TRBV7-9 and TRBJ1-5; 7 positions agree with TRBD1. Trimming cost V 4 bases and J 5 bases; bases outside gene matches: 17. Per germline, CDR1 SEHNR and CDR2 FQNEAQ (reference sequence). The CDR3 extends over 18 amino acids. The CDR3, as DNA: TGTGCCAGCAGCTATAACCCGACAGGGTGGATAGCACATCAGCCCCAGCATTTT. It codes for CASSYNPTGWIAHQPQHF.